This TCR beta chain was found in a study of CD8 T cells in Susac syndrome. The patients who served as multiple sclerosis controls were treatment-naive and had stable or active relapsing-remitting disease that fulfilled the revised McDonald criteria. TEMRA cells were enriched by FACS, and CD4+ and CD8+ T cells were negatively isolated. Only one count was recorded for this clonotype. As yet, its antigen is unknown. Whole-study results and caveats: As the study acknowledged, the number of individuals in its TCR sequencing and HLA analysis was relatively small.

This CDR3 comprises 15 residues. Germline V CDR1 and CDR2: SGDLS, YYNGEE. V was pared by 0 bases and J by 1 base, with 9 bases between. Random hexamers were used to reverse transcribe an amount of about 0.45 to 1 ug RNA. Amplification of TCR beta CDR3 by immunoSEQ multiplex PCR spanned 54 Vbeta and 13 Jbeta. TCRdb ran MiXCR on the immunoSEQ multiplex PCR reads and lists one entry per CDR3 protein. This sample carries about 300,000 distinct CDR3 sequences, 89% of them seen once, and the ten largest clones take approximately 0.18%. Sequenced material: CD8+ T cells from PBMCs. The clonotype was recovered from a human donor with multiple sclerosis. The chain employs TRBV9 and TRBJ2-3; D is perhaps TRBD2 (5 bases). The CDR3 region is CASSVGEWGTDTQYF. The CDR3, as DNA: TGTGCCAGCAGCGTAGGGGAGTGGGGCACAGATACGCAGTATTTT.